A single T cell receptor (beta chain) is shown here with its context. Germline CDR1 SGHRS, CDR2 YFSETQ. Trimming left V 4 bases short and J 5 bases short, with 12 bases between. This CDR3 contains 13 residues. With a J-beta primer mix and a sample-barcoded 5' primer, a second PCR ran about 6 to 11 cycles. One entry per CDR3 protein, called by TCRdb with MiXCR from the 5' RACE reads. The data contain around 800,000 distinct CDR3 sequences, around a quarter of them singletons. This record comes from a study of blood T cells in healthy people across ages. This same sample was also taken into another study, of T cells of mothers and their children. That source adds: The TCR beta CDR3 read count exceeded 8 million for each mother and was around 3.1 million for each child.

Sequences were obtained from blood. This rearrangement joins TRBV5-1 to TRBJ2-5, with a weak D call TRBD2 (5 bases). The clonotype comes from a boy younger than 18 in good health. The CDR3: CASSPGIGETQYF. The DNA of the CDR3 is TGCGCCAGCAGCCCCGGGATAGGCGAGACCCAGTACTTC.